Sequencing of this T cell receptor beta chain was carried out in a study of T-cell reconstitution after alpha-beta-depleted transplantation in children. The CDR3 extends over 15 amino acids. CDR1 SGHTA and CDR2 FQGNSA come from the germline V gene. V lost 0 bases and J lost 8; bases outside the gene matches: 5. Unique molecular identifiers were incorporated when the TCRbeta library was constructed. Each CDR3 protein gets one entry after TCRdb re-called the PCR reads with MiXCR. The sample contains about 900,000 distinct CDR3 sequences, roughly 29% of which appear only once. The starting material was PBMCs, mostly from graft donor cells, obtained 360 days after TCRalphabeta/CD19-depleted stem cell transplant. This sequence was found in a boy in the first two years of life who had a stem cell transplant for SCID, so the T cells may come from the graft donor. The chain couples TRBV7-2 to TRBJ2-3; 10 positions agree with TRBD2. The CDR3 DNA follows: TGTGCCAGCAGCTTAGCGGAGCGGGGGGGCCGTACGCAGTATTTT. Amino acid sequence: CASSLAERGGRTQYF.